Here is one T cell receptor (beta chain) with its context. V was clipped by 7 bases and J by 6 bases; unmatched bases: 13. There are 16 residues in the CDR3. CDR1 and CDR2 from the germline V gene are MNHNY and SVGAGI (reference sequence). This record comes from a study of shared clonotypes between healthy human individuals. An assay was performed, and its level was deep. Sequencing was performed with immunoSEQ multiplex PCR; in TCRdb, only in-frame clones are kept and a portion is missing. The sample carries approximately 1.5 million clones, approximately 98.5% recorded once. The chain joins TRBV6-6 to TRBJ2-1; 9 nucleotides align to TRBD1. The source of this sequence is a man in his thirties or forties in good health. The specimen was naive CD4+ T cells sorted from blood. Subset specified: CD45RA+ positively selected. The CDR3 loop is CASMRPGQGRSNEQFF. The CDR3 DNA reads TGTGCCAGCATGCGGCCGGGACAGGGAAGATCCAATGAGCAGTTCTTC.